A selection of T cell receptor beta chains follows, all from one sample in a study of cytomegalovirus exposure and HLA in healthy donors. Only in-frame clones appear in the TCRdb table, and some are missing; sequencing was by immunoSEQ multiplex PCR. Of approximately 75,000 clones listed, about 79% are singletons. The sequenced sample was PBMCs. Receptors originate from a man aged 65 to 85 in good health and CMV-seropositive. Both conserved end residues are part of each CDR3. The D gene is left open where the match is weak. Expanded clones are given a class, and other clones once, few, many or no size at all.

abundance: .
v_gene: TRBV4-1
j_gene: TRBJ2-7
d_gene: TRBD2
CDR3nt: TGCGCCAGCAGCCAAGTTCGCCTGACTAGCGGGCGTTCCTACGAGCAGTACTTC
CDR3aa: CASSQVRLTSGRSYEQYF

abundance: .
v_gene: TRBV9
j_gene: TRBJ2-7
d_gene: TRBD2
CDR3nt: TGTGCCAGCAGCGCCTCAGCGGGAGGGCCCTACGAGCAGTACTTC
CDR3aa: CASSASAGGPYEQYF

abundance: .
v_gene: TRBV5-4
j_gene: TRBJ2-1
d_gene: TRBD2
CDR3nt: TGTGCCAGCAGCTTTAGCGGGAGGGCCGTTAATGAGCAGTTCTTC
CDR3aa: CASSFSGRAVNEQFF

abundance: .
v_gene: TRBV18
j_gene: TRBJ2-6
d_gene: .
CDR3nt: TGTGCCAGCTCAGAACGACAGCGCTCTGGGGCCAACGTCCTGACTTTC
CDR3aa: CASSERQRSGANVLTF

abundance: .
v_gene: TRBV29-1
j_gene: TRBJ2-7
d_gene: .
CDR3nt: TGCAGCGTTGAATTACAGGGATCCTACGAGCAGTACTTC
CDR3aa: CSVELQGSYEQYF

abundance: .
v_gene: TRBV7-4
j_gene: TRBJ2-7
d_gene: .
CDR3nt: TGTGCCAGCAGCTTAACGAGAGTAGCCTACGAGCAGTACTTC
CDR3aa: CASSLTRVAYEQYF

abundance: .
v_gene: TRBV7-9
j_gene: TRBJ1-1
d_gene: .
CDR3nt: TGTGCCAGCAGCTTAATACAGAACACTGAAGCTTTCTTT
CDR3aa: CASSLIQNTEAFF

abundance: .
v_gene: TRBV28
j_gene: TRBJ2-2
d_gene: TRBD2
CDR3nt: TGTGCCGGCGGGAGGAACACCGGGGAGCTGTTTTTT
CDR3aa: CAGGRNTGELFF

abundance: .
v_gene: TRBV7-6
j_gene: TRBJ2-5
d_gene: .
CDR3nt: TGTGCCAGCAGCTTAGGTCCAGAACAAGAGACCCAGTACTTC
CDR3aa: CASSLGPEQETQYF

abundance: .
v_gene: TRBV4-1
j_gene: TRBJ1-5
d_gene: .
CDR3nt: TGCGCCAGCAGCCAAGGCAGGGCGGATCAGCCCCAGCATTTT
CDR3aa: CASSQGRADQPQHF

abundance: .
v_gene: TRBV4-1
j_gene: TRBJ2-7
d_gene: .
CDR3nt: TGCGCCAGCACCCGGGGGGCAGGGGCTTCCGAGCAGTACTTC
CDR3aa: CASTRGAGASEQYF

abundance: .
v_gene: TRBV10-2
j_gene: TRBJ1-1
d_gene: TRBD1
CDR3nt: TGCGCCAGCAGTGAGAGGGACAGGGGGTTGAACACTGAAGCTTTCTTT
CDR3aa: CASSERDRGLNTEAFF

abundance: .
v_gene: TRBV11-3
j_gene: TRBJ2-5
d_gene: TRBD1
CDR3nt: TGTGCCAGCAGCCCCAGACAGGGCCAGACCCAGTACTTC
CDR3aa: CASSPRQGQTQYF

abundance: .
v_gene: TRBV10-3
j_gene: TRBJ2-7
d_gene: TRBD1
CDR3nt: TGTGCCATCAGTGATTACGCGACAGGGCACGAGCAGTACTTC
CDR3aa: CAISDYATGHEQYF

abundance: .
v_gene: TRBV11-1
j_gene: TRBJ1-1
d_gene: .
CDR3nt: TGTGCCAGCAGCTCCCCAATTGCACGGGTTGAAGCTTTCTTT
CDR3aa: CASSSPIARVEAFF

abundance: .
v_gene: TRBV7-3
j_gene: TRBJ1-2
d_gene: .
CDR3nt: TGTGCCAGCAGCTTAACAGGGGCCTATGGCTACACCTTC
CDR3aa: CASSLTGAYGYTF

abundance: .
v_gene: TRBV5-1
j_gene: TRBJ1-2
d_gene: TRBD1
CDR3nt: TGCGCCAGCAGCCAGGACAGGGGAGGCTATGGCTACACCTTC
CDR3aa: CASSQDRGGYGYTF

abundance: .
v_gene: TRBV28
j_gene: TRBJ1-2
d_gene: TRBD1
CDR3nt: TGTGCCAGCAGTTCGACAGGGGGCCTAAGTGGCTACACCTTC
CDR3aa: CASSSTGGLSGYTF

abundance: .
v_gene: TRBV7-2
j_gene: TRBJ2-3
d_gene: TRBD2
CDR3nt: TGTGCCAGCAGCTTAGCACGACTGGGGGGGTCAGAGACAGATACGCAGTATTTT
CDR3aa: CASSLARLGGSETDTQYF

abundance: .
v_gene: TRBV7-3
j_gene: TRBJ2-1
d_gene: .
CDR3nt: TGTGCCAGCAGCCTTTCGGGTGAGCAGTTCTTC
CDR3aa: CASSLSGEQFF

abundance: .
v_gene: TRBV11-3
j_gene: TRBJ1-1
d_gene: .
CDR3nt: TGTGCCAGCAGCCGTACACGGAACACTGAAGCTTTCTTT
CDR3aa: CASSRTRNTEAFF

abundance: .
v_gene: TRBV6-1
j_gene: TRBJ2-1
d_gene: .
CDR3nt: TGTGCCAGCCAACAGAAGGATTTCAATGAGCAGTTCTTC
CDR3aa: CASQQKDFNEQFF

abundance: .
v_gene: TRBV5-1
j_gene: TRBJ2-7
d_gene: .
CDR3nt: TGCGCCAGCAGCTTGGTGGGCGCGGGGATGGGCTACGAGCAGTACTTC
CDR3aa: CASSLVGAGMGYEQYF

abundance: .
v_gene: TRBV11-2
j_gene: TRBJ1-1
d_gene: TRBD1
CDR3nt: TGTGCCAGCAGCGGCAGACAGGGGAGGACTGAAGCTTTCTTT
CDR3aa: CASSGRQGRTEAFF

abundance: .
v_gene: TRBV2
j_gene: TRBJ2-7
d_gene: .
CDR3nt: TGTGCCAGCAGTGAATCTCCCATCGGTGCCGAGCAGTACTTC
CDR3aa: CASSESPIGAEQYF

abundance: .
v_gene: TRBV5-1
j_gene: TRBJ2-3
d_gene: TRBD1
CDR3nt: TGCGCCAGCAGCTATGACAGGGGAGCAGATACGCAGTATTTT
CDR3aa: CASSYDRGADTQYF

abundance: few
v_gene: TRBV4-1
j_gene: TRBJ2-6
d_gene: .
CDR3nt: TGCGCCAGCAGCACCCGCGGGACAGCCTCTGGGGCCAACGTCCTGACTTTC
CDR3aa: CASSTRGTASGANVLTF

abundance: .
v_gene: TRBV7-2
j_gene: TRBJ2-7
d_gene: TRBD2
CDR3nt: TGTGCCAGCAGCTTGGACGGCGGGAGGGCCCTCTACGAGCAGTACTTC
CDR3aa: CASSLDGGRALYEQYF

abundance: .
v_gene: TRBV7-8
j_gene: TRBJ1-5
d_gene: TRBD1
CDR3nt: TGTGCCAGCAGCACCACTACAGGGGTTGTCAATCAGCCCCAGCATTTT
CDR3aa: CASSTTTGVVNQPQHF

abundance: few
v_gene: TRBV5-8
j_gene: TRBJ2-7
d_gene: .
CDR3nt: TGTGCCAGCCGTTCCGGGACACCAGGATACGAGCAGTACTTC
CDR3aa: CASRSGTPGYEQYF

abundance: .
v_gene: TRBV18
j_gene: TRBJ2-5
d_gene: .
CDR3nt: TGTGCCAGCTCCGCCGGAACAGTAGAAGAGACCCAGTACTTC
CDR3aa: CASSAGTVEETQYF

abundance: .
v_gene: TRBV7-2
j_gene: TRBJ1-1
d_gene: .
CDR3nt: TGTGCCAGCAGCTTAGGGAGGGACCCTGAAGCTTTCTTT
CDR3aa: CASSLGRDPEAFF

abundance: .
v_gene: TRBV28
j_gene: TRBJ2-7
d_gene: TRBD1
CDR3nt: TGTGCCAGCAGTGCCCAGACAGGGAGCGAGCAGTACTTC
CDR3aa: CASSAQTGSEQYF

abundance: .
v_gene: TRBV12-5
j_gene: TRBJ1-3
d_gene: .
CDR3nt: TGTGCTAGTGGTTTGGTACTGGGGCAAGGATTTGGAAACACCATATATTTT
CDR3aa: CASGLVLGQGFGNTIYF

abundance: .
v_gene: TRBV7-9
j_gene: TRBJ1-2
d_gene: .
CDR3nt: TGTGCCAGCAGCCCGGGGGGGAGTAACTATGGCTACACCTTC
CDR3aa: CASSPGGSNYGYTF

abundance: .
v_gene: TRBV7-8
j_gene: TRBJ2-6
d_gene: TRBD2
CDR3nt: TGTGCCAGCAGCAACCCGGGACTAGCGGGAGCCCCCTCTGGGGCCAACGTCCTGACTTTC
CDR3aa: CASSNPGLAGAPSGANVLTF

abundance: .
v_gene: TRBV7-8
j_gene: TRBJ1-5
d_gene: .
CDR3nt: TGTGCCAGCAGCCCTCTGACAGGCAATAGCAATCAGCCCCAGCATTTT
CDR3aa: CASSPLTGNSNQPQHF

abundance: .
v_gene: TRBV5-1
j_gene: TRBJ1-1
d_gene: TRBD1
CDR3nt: TGCGCCAGCAGCTCGAACCGGGACAGCCTCATGAACACTGAAGCTTTCTTT
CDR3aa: CASSSNRDSLMNTEAFF

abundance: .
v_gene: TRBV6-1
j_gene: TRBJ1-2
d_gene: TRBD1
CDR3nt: TGTGCCAGCAGTGGCAGGGGGCGCAGTGTTGAGGGCTACACCTTC
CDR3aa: CASSGRGRSVEGYTF

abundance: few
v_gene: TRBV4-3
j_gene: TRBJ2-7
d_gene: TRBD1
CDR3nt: TGCGCCAGCAGCCCAATCCGGGACAGGGGTTGGGACGAGCAGTACTTC
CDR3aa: CASSPIRDRGWDEQYF

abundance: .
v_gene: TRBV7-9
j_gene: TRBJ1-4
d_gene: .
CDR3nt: TGTGCCAGCAGCTTACAGGGGGAAAAACTGTTTTTT
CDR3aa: CASSLQGEKLFF

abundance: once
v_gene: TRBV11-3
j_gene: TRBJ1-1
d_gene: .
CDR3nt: TGTGCCAGCAGCGCGCGGGACCCGAACACTGAAGCTTTCTTT
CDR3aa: CASSARDPNTEAFF

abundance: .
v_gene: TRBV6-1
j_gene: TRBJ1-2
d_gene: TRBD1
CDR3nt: TGTGCCGCAGAAAGACAGGGCCACTATGGCTACACCTTC
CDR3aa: CAAERQGHYGYTF

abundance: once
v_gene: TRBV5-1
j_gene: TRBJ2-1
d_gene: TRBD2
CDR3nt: TGCGCCAGCAGCTTGGCGGGGGGGCAGGGCAATGAGCAGTTCTTC
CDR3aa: CASSLAGGQGNEQFF

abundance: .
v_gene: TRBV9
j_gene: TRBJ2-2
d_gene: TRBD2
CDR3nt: TGTGCCAGCAGCGCTAGGACTAGCGGGGAATCCGGGGAGCTGTTTTTT
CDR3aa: CASSARTSGESGELFF

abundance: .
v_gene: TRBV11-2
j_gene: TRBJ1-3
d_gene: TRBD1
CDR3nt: TGTGCCAGCAGCCTTCGACAGGGATGGGACACCATATATTTT
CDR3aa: CASSLRQGWDTIYF

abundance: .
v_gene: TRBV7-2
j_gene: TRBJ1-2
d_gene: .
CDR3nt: TGTGCCAGCAGCCCCTCTGGAGTTCCGTACTATGGCTACACCTTC
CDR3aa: CASSPSGVPYYGYTF

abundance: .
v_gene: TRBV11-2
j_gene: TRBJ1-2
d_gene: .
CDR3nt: TGTGCCAGCAGCCCCTGGGGGGGTCCTAACTATGGCTACACCTTC
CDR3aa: CASSPWGGPNYGYTF

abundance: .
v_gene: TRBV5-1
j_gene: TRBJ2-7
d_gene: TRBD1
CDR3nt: TGCGCCAGCAGCTGGGAGACAGGGGGCGCGTCCTACGAGCAGTACTTC
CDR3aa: CASSWETGGASYEQYF

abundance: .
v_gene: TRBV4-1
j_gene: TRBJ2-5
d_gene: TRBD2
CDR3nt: TGCGCCAGCAGCCGACAGACTAGCGGGGGGCAAGAGACCCAGTACTTC
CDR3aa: CASSRQTSGGQETQYF